Presented here are 5 T cell receptor beta chains from one specimen sequenced in a study of PD-1 blockade in mismatch repair-deficient tumors. The assay was immunoSEQ multiplex PCR, and TCRdb's table has in-frame clones only and misses some. The sample lists about 110,000 clones; around three quarters were seen once. Sequencing used peripheral blood, obtained 60 weeks after starting pembrolizumab. All receptors derive from an adult with mismatch repair-deficient cancer.

The chain employs TRBV7-3 and TRBJ2-7, with 7 bases identical to TRBD2. Germline values: CDR1 SGHTA, CDR2 FQGTGA. This CDR3 has 15 residues. With 7 bases clipped from V and 2 bases from J, the junction kept 11 bases outside the gene matches. CDR3 protein: CASTLMAGETYEQYF. DNA for the CDR3: TGTGCCAGCACCCTAATGGCGGGGGAGACCTACGAGCAGTACTTC.

The gene calls are TRBV11-1 and TRBJ1-1; D unresolved. V gave up 5 bases and J gave up 1 base, with 11 bases separating them. CDR1 and CDR2 from the germline V gene are SGHAT and FQDESV (reference sequence). CDR3 size: 14 residues. The chain's CDR3 is CASSPSTQNTEAFF. The CDR3 DNA reads as TGTGCCAGCAGCCCCTCGACCCAGAACACTGAAGCTTTCTTT.

This clone has a handful of counts. The rearrangement uses TRBV2 and TRBJ1-1; D unclear. CDR3 length: 13 residues. Trimming stripped 7 bases from V and 1 base from J, with 10 bases between. The germline V gene encodes CDR1 SNHLY and CDR2 FYNNEI. The chain's CDR3 is CASNPPENTEAFF. CDR3 nucleotide sequence: TGTGCCAGCAATCCTCCAGAGAACACTGAAGCTTTCTTT. Filled out from reference TRBV2 and TRBJ1-1, the complete variable domain reads EPEVTQTPSHQVTQMGQEVILRCVPISNHLYFYWYRQILGQKVEFLVSFYNNEISEKSEIFDDQFSVERPDGSNFTLKIRSTKLEDSAMYFCASNPPENTEAFFGQGTRLTVV.

This clone was counted a few times. The J gene is TRBJ2-7, the V gene TRBV14; tentatively, D is TRBD1 (6 bases). This CDR3 is 18 amino acids long. Germline lookup yields CDR1 SGHDN and CDR2 FVKESK. Deletions cut 2 bases from V and 2 bases from J, with 22 bases between. CDR3 region: CASSQLAYTGTQTYEQYF. The DNA for the CDR3 is TGTGCCAGCAGCCAACTGGCTTATACAGGGACACAAACCTACGAGCAGTACTTC.

The V call is TRBV27, the J call TRBJ1-2; D remains unclear. The CDR3 extends over 13 amino acids. Per the germline V gene, CDR1 is MNHEY and CDR2 is SMNVEV (reference sequence). Trimming pared 7 bases from V and 6 bases from J, leaving 15 bases between. CDR3 amino acids: CASKPVFGHGYTF. The CDR3 coding sequence is TGTGCCAGCAAACCTGTCTTCGGCCATGGCTACACCTTC.